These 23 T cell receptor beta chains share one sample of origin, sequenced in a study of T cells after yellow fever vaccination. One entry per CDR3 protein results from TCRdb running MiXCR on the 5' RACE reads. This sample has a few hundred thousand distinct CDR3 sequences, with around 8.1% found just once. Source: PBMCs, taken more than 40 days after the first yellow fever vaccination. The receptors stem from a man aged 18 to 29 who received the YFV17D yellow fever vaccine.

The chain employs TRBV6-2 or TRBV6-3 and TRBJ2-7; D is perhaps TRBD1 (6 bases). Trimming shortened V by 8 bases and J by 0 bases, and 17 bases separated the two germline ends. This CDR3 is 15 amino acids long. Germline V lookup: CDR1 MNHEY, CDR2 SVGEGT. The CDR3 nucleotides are TGTGCCAGCCGTTTGACAGGCTCCCTCTCCTACGAGCAGTACTTC. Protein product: CASRLTGSLSYEQYF.

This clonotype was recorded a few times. DNA for the CDR3: TGCGCCAGCAGCTCCGGGACAGGGTTTACGGATACGCAGTATTTT. It encodes CASSSGTGFTDTQYF. The chain combines TRBV5-1 with TRBJ2-3; TRBD1 aligns across 9 bases. The length of the CDR3 is 15 residues. From germline, CDR1 is SGHRS and CDR2 YFSETQ. V shed 3 bases, J shed 6 bases, and the junction held 8 bases outside the gene matches.

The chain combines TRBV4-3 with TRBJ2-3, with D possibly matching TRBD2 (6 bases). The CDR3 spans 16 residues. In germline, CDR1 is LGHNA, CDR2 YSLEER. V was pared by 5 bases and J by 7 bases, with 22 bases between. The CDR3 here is CASSRTGTGFWNTQYF. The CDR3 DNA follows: TGCGCCAGCAGCAGAACCGGGACTGGCTTTTGGAATACGCAGTATTTT.

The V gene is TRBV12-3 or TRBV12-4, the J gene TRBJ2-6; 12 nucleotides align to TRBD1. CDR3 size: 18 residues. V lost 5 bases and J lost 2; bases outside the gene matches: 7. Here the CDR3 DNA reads TGTGCCAGCAGTAGCACCGGGACAGGGGGCGCTGGGGCCAACGTCCTGACTTTC. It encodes CASSSTGTGGAGANVLTF.

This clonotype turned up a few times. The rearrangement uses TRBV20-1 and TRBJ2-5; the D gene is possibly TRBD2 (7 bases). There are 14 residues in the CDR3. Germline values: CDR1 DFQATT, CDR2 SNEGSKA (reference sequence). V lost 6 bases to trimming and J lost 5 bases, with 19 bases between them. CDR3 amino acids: CSAPPAGASETQYF. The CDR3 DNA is TGCAGTGCCCCCCCGGCGGGGGCAAGTGAGACCCAGTACTTC.

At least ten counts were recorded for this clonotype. Here the CDR3 DNA reads TGCGCCAGCAGCCTGTGGGTGGGGGGGCCAGATACGCAGTATTTT. Its protein is CASSLWVGGPDTQYF. This sequence joins TRBV5-1 and TRBJ2-3, with D possibly matching TRBD2 (7 bases). Germline V gives CDR1 SGHRS, CDR2 YFSETQ. V lost 4 bases and J 4 bases, leaving 16 bases between the germline ends. This CDR3 contains 15 residues.

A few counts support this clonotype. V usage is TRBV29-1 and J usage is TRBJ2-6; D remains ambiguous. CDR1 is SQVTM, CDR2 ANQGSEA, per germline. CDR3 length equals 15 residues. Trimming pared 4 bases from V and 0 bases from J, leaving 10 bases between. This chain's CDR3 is CSVASRSSGANVLTF. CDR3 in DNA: TGCAGCGTTGCAAGTCGGAGCTCTGGGGCCAACGTCCTGACTTTC.

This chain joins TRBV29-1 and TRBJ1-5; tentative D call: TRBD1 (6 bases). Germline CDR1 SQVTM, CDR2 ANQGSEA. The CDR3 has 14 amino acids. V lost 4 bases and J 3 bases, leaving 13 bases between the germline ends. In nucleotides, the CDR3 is TGCAGCGTTGTGGAGGGGGGCGTCAATCAGCCCCAGCATTTT. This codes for CSVVEGGVNQPQHF.

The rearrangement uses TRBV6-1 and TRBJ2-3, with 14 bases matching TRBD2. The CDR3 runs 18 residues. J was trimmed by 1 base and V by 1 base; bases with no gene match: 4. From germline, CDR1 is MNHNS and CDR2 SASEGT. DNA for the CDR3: TGTGCCAGCAGTGAAGGACTAGCGGGGGGGCCCCGCACAGATACGCAGTATTTT. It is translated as CASSEGLAGGPRTDTQYF.

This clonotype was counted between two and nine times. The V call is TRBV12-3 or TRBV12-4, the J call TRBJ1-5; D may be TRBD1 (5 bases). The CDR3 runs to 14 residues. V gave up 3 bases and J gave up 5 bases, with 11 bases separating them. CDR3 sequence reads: CASSFGAGDQPQHF. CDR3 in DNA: TGTGCCAGCAGTTTTGGGGCTGGGGATCAGCCCCAGCATTTT.

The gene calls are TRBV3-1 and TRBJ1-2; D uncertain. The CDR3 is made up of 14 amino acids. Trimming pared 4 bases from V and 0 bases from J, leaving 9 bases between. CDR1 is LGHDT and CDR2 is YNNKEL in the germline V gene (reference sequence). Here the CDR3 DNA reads TGTGCCAGCAGCCGCCGAGCTACTAACTATGGCTACACCTTC. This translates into CASSRRATNYGYTF.

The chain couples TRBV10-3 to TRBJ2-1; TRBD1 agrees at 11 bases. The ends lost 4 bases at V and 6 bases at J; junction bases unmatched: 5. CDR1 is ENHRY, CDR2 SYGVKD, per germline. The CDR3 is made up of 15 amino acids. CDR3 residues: CAISGPGTGGNEQFF. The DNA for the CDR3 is TGTGCCATCAGTGGACCCGGGACAGGGGGCAATGAGCAGTTCTTC.

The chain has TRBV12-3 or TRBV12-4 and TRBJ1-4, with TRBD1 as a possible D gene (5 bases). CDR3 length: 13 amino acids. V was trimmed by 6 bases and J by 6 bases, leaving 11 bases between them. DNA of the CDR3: TGTGCCAGCAGCGGGGGGTTTGATGAAAAACTGTTTTTT. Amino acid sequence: CASSGGFDEKLFF.

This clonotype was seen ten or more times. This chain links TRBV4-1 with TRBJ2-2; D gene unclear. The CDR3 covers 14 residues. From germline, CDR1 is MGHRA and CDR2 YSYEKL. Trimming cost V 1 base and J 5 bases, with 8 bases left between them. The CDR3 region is CASSQGPSTGELFF. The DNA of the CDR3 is TGCGCCAGCAGCCAAGGTCCGTCGACCGGGGAGCTGTTTTTT.

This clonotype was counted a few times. Here the CDR3 reads CSARYSFEKLFF. In DNA form, the CDR3 reads TGCAGTGCTAGATACAGCTTTGAAAAACTGTTTTTT. The chain carries TRBV20-1 and TRBJ1-4, with unresolved D. The germline gives CDR1 DFQATT, CDR2 SNEGSKA (reference sequence). The CDR3 extends over 12 amino acids. Trimming removed 2 bases at V and 7 bases at J, with 8 bases between.

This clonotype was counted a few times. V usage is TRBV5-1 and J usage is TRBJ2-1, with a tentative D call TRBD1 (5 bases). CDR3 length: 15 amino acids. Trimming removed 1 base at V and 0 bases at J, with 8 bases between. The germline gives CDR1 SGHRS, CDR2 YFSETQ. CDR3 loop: CASSLYTGSYNEQFF. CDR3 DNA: TGCGCCAGCAGCTTGTATACAGGCTCCTACAATGAGCAGTTCTTC.

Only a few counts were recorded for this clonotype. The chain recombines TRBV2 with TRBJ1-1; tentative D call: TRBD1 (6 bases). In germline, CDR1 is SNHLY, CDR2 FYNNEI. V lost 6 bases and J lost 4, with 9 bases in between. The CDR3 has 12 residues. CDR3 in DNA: TGTGCCAGCAGACGGGACATCACTGAAGCTTTCTTT. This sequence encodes CASRRDITEAFF.

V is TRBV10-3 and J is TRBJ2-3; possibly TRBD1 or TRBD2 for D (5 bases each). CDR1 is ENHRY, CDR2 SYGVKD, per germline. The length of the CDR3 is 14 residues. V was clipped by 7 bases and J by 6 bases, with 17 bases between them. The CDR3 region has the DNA TGTGCCATCAAGCCCGGGGCGAGTGGGGATACGCAGTATTTT. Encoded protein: CAIKPGASGDTQYF.

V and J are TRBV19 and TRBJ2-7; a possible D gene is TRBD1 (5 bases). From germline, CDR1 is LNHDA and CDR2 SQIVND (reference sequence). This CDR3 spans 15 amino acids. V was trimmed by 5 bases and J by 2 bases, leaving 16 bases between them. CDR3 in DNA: TGTGCCAGTAGTTCTCCCGGCAGGGATACCTACGAGCAGTACTTC. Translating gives CASSSPGRDTYEQYF.

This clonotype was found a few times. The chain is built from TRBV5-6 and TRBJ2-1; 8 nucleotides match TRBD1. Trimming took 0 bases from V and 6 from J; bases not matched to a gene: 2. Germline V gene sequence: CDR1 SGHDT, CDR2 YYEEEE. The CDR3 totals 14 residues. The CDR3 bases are TGTGCCAGCAGCTTGGCGCAGGGGGCCAATGAGCAGTTCTTC. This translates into CASSLAQGANEQFF.

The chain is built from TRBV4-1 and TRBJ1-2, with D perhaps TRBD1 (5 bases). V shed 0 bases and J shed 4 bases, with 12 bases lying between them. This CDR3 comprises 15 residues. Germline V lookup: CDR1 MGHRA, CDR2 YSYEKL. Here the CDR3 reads CASSQEQGSGYGYTF. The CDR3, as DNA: TGCGCCAGCAGCCAAGAGCAGGGATCTGGCTATGGCTACACCTTC.

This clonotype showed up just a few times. The chain's CDR3 is CASSFGHNQPQHF. Written as DNA, the CDR3 is TGTGCCAGCAGCTTTGGACACAATCAGCCCCAGCATTTT. The V call is TRBV9, the J call TRBJ1-5; D is perhaps TRBD1 (5 bases). The CDR3 contains 13 residues. In germline, CDR1 is SGDLS, CDR2 YYNGEE. Between the trimmed V and J ends, which lost 4 bases and 3 bases, there was a span of 8 bases.

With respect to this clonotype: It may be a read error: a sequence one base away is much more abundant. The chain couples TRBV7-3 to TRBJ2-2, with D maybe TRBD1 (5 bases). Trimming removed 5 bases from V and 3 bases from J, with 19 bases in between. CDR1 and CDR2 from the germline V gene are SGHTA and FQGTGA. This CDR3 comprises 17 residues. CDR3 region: CASSPTRGRYYTGELFF. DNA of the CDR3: TGTGCCAGCAGCCCGACAAGGGGCCGGTATTACACCGGGGAGCTGTTTTTT.